This paragraph covers one T cell receptor beta chain sequence. The assay was immunoSEQ multiplex PCR, and TCRdb's table has in-frame clones only and misses some. The sample shows around 280,000 clones, 85% of them seen only once. The sample belongs to a study of blood T cell repertoires in COVID-19. Study-level information: Donors in the United States, Italy and Spain gave samples during acute or convalescent COVID-19.

J gave up 3 bases and V 2 bases, and 9 bases lay outside the gene matches. In germline, CDR1 is SGHTS, CDR2 YDEGEE. The length of the CDR3 is 19 residues. The sequenced material came from peripheral blood. The receptor comes from a woman in her fifties or sixties with active or convalescent COVID-19. The rearrangement links TRBV5-8 to TRBJ2-1, with 15 bases fitting TRBD2. DNA for the CDR3: TGTGCCAGCAGCTTTGTGGGACTAGCGGGAGGCGGTTTCTACAATGAGCAGTTCTTC. This translates into CASSFVGLAGGGFYNEQFF.